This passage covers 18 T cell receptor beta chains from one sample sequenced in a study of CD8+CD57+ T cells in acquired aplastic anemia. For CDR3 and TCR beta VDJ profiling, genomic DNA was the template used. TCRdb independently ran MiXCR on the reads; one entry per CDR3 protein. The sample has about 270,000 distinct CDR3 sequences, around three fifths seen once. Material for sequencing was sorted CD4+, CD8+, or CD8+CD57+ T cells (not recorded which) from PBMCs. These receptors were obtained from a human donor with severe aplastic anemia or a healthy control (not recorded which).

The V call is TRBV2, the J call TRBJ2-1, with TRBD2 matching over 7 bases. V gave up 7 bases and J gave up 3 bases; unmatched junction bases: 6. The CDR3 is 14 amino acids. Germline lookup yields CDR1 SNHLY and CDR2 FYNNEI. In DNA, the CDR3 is TGTGCCAGCATTAGGGAGGGGATCTACAATGAGCAGTTCTTC. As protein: CASIREGIYNEQFF.

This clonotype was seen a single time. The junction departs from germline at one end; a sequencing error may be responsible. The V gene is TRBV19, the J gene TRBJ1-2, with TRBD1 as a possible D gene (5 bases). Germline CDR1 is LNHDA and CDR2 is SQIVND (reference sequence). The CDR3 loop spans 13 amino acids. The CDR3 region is CASTQGVGIGYTF. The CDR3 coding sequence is TGTGCCAGTACCCAGGGTGTGGGTATCGGCTACACTTTC.

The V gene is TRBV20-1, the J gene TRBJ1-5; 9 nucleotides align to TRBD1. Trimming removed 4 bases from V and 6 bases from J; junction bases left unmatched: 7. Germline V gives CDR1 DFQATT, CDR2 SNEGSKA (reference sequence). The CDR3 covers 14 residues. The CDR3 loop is CSATTGQGFQPQHF. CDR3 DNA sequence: TGCAGTGCTACCACAGGACAGGGGTTTCAGCCCCAGCATTTT.

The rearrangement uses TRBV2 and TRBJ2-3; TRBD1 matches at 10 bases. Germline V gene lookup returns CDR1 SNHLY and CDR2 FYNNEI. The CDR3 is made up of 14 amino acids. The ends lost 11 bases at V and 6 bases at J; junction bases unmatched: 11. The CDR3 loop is CAGFRDRGLDTQYF. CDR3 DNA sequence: TGTGCCGGCTTCAGGGACAGGGGCCTGGATACGCAGTATTTT.

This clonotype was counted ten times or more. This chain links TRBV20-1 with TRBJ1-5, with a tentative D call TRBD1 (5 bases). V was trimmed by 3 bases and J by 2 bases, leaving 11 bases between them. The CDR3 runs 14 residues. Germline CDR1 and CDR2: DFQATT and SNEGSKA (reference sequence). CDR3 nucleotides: TGCAGTGCTAGGCCAGGGCAGGGCAATCAGCCCCAGCATTTT. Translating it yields CSARPGQGNQPQHF.

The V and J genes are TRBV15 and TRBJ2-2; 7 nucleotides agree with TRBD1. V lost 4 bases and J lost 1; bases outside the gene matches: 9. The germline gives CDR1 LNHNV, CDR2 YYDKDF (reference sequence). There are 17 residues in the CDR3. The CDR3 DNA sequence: TGTGCCACCAGCACCTCCTTTCGGACAGGGAACACCGGGGAGCTGTTTTTT. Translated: CATSTSFRTGNTGELFF. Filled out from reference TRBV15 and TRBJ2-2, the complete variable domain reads DAMVIQNPRYQVTQFGKPVTLSCSQTLNHNVMYWYQQKSSQAPKLLFHYYDKDFNNEADTPDNFQSRRPNTSFCFLDIRSPGLGDTAMYLCATSTSFRTGNTGELFFGEGSRLTVL.

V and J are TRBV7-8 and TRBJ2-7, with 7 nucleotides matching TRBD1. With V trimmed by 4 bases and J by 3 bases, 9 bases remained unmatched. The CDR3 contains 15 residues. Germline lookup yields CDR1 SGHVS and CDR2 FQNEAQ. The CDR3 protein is CASSWAGTAYYEQYF. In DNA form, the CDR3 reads TGTGCCAGCAGCTGGGCCGGGACAGCCTACTACGAGCAGTACTTC.

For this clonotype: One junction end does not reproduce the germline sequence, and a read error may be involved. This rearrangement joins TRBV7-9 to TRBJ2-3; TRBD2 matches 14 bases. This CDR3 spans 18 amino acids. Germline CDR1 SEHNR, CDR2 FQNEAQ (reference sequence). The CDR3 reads CASSFELTSGGGTDTQYF. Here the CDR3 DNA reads TGCGCCAGCAGCTTCGAACTGACTAGCGGGGGGGGAACAGATACGCAGTATTTT.

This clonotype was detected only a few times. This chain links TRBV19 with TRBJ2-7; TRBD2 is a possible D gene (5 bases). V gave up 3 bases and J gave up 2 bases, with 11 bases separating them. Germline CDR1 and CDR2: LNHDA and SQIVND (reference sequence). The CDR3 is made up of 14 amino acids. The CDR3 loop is CASSIGQRTYEQYF. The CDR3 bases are TGTGCCAGTAGTATTGGCCAGCGGACCTACGAGCAGTACTTC.

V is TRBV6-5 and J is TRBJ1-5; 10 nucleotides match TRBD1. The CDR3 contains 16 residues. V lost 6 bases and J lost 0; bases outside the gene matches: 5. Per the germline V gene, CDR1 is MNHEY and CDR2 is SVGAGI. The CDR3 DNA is TGTGCCAGCAGCCTGACAGGGGGCAGTAGCAATCAGCCCCAGCATTTT. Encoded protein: CASSLTGGSSNQPQHF.

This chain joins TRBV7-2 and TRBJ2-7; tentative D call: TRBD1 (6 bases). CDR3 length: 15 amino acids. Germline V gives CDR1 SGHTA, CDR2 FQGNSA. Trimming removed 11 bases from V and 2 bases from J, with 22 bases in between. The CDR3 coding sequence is TGTGCCTGGAGTGGGGGCAGGCGCTCAGCCTACGAGCAGTACTTC. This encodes CAWSGGRRSAYEQYF.

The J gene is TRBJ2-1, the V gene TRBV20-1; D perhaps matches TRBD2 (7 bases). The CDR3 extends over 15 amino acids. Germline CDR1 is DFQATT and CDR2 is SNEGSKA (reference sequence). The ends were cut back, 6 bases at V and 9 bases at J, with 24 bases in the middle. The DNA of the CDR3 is TGCAGTGCCAAAACCCCATTCGGCGGGGGCGGTGAGCAGTTCTTC. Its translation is CSAKTPFGGGGEQFF.

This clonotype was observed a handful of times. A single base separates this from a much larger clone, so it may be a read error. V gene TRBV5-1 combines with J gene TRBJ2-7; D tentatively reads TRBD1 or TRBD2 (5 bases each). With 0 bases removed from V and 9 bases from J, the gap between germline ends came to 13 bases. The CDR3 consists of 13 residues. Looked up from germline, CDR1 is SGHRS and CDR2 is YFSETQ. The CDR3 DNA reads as TGCGCCAGCAGCTTGGAAGACGGGGCGGTGCAGTACTTC. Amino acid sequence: CASSLEDGAVQYF.

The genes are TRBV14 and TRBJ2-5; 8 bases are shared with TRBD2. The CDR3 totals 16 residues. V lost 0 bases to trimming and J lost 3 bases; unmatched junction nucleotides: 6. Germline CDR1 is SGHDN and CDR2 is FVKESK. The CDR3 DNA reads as TGTGCCAGCAGCCAAGATCTCCCGGGGGGGAAAGAGACCCAGTACTTC. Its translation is CASSQDLPGGKETQYF. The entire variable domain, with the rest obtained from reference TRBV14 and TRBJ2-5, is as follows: EAGVTQFPSHSVIEKGQTVTLRCDPISGHDNLYWYRRVMGKEIKFLLHFVKESKQDESGMPNNRFLAERTGGTYSTLKVQPAELEDSGVYFCASSQDLPGGKETQYFGPGTRLLVL.

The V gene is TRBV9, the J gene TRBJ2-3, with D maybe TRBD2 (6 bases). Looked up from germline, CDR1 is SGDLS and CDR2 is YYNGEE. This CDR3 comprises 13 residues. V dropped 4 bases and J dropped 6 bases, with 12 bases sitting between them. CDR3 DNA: TGTGCCAGCAGCCCCCCCCGGGGGGATACGCAGTATTTT. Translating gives CASSPPRGDTQYF.

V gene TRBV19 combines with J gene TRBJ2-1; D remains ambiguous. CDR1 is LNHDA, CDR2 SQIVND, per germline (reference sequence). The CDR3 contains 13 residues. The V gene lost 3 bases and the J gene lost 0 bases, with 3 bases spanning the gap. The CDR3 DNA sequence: TGTGCCAGTAGTATGAGCTCCTACAATGAGCAGTTCTTC. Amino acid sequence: CASSMSSYNEQFF.

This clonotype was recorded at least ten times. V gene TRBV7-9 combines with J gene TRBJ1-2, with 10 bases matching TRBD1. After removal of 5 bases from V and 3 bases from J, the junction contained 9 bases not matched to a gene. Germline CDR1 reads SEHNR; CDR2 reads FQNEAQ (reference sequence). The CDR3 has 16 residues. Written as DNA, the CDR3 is TGTGCCAGCAGCGTACCCGGGACAGGGGTCGACTATGGCTACACCTTC. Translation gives CASSVPGTGVDYGYTF.

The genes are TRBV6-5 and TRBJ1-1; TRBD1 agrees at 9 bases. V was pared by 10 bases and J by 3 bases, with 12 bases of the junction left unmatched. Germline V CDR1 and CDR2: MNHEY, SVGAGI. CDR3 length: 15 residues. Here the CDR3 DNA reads TGTGCCACCTCGACCGGGACAGGGTATGACACTGAAGCTTTCTTT. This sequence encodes CATSTGTGYDTEAFF.